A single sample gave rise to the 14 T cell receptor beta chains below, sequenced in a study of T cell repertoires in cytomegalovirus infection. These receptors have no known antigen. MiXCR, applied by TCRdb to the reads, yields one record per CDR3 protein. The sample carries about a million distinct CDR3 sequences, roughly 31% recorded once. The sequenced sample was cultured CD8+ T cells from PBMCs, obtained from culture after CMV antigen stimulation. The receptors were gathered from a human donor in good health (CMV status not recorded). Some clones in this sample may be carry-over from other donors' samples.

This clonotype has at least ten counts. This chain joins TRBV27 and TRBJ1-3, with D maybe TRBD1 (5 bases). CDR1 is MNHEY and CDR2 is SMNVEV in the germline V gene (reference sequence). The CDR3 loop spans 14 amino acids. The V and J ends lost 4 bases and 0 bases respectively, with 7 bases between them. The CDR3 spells CASSSGLSGNTIYF. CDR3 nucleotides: TGTGCCAGCAGTTCGGGGCTCTCTGGAAACACCATATATTTT.

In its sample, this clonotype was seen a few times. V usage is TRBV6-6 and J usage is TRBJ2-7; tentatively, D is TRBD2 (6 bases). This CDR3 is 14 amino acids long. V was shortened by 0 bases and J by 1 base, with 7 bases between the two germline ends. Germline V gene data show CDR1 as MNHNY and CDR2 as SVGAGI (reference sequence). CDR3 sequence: CASSYSSGSYEQYV. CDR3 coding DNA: TGTGCCAGCAGTTACTCGAGCGGGTCCTACGAGCAGTACGTC.

As DNA, the CDR3 is TGTGCCAGCAGTTCCTCCCGGGACAGGCGATACACTGAAGCTTTCTTT. Its protein is CASSSSRDRRYTEAFF. V gene TRBV7-9 combines with J gene TRBJ1-1, with 8 nucleotides matching TRBD1. The CDR3 has 16 amino acids. Trimming took 6 bases from V and 3 from J; bases not matched to a gene: 12. In germline, CDR1 is SEHNR, CDR2 FQNEAQ (reference sequence). Complete variable domain (other parts from reference TRBV7-9 and TRBJ1-1): DTGVSQNPRHKITKRGQNVTFRCDPISEHNRLYWYRQTLGQGPEFLTYFQNEAQLEKSRLLSDRFSAERPKGSFSTLEIQRTEQGDSAMYLCASSSSRDRRYTEAFFGQGTRLTVV.

The CDR3 sequence is CASSPEWGTLATTQDTQYF. CDR3 nucleotide sequence: TGCGCCAGCAGCCCGGAGTGGGGGACGCTAGCTACCACCCAGGATACGCAGTATTTT. The chain links TRBV4-1 to TRBJ2-3; D possibly uses TRBD1 or TRBD2 (5 bases each). CDR1 MGHRA and CDR2 YSYEKL come from the germline V gene. This CDR3 is built from 19 residues. V was clipped by 4 bases and J by 6 bases, with 29 bases between them.

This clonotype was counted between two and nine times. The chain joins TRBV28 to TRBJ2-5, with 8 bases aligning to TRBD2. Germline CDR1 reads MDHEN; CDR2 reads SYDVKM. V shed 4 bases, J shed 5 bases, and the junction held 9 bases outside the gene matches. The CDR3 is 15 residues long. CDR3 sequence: CASSSEGLGWETQYF. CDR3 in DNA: TGTGCCAGCAGTTCTGAGGGACTAGGGTGGGAGACCCAGTACTTC.

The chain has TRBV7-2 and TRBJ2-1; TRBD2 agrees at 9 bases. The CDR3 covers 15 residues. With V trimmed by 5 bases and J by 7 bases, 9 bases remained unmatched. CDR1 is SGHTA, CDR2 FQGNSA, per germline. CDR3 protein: CASSPFAGGPNEQFF. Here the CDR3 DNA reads TGTGCCAGCAGCCCCTTCGCGGGGGGGCCTAATGAGCAGTTCTTC.

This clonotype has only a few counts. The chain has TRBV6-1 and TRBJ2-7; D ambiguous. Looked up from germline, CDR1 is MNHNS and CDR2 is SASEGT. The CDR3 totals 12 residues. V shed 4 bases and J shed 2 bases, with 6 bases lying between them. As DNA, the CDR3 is TGTGCCAGCAGTGGGGCCACCTACGAGCAGTACGTC. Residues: CASSGATYEQYV.

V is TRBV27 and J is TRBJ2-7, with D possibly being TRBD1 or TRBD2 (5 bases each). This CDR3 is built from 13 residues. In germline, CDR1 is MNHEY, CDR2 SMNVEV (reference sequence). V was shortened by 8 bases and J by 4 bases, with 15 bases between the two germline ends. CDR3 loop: CASAPWGGYEQYV. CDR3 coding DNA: TGTGCCAGCGCTCCTTGGGGCGGGTACGAGCAGTACGTC.

The DNA of the CDR3 is TGTGCCAGCAGCCTCACCTGGGGACCTGCAACTAATGAAAAACTGTTTTTT. Its protein is CASSLTWGPATNEKLFF. The gene calls are TRBV28 and TRBJ1-4, with D possibly matching TRBD1 (5 bases). The CDR3 spans 17 residues. V shed 6 bases and J shed 0 bases, with 17 bases lying between them. Germline V CDR1 and CDR2: MDHEN, SYDVKM.

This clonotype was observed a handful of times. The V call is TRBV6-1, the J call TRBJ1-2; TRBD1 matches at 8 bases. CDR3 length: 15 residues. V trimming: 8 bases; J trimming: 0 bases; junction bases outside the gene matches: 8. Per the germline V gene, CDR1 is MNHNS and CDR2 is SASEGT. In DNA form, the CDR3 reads TGTGCCAGCTCCACTGCAGGGGGCACTAACTATGGCTACACCTTC. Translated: CASSTAGGTNYGYTF.

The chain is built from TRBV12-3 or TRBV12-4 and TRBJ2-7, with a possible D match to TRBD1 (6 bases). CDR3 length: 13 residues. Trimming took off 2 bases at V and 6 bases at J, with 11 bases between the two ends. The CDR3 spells CASSLNRAIEQYV. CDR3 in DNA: TGTGCCAGCAGTTTAAACAGGGCCATCGAGCAGTACGTC.

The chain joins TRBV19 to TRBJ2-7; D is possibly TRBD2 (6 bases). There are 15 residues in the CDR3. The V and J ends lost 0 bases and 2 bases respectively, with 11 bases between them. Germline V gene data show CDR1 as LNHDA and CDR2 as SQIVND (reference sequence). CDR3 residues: CASSIDGGRAYEQYF. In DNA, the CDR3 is TGTGCCAGTAGTATAGACGGGGGAAGAGCCTACGAGCAGTACTTC.

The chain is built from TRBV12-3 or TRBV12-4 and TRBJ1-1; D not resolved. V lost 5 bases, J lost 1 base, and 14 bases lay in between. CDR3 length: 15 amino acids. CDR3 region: CASSLQLDGNTEAFF. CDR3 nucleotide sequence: TGTGCCAGCAGTCTTCAACTGGACGGGAACACTGAAGCTTTCTTT.

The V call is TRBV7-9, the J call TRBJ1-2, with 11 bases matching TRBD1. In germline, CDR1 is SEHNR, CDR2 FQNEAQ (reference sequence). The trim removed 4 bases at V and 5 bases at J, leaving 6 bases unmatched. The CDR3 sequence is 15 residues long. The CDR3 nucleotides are TGTGCCAGCAGCTATGACGGGACAGGGGGATATGGCTACACCTTC. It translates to CASSYDGTGGYGYTF.